This record looks at one T cell receptor beta chain sequence and its context. Its specificity is not known. PCR involved 60 Vbeta and 13 Jbeta primers. The assay was immunoSEQ multiplex PCR, and TCRdb's table has in-frame clones only and misses some. The table shows tens of thousands of clones, with about three quarters occurring only once. The sample is drawn from a study of cytomegalovirus exposure and HLA in healthy donors. Study-wide results and caveats: Across donors, most TCRs were seen rarely, yet some public ones were widespread. Around 160 TCR beta chains were listed as cytomegalovirus-associated. Presence/absence comparisons presumed near-even sequencing depth among donors. One variant, a missense change in DCLRE1C, was linked in a later analysis to TCR beta V- and J-gene trimming.

CDR1 MDHEN and CDR2 SYDVKM come from the germline V gene. V shed 2 bases, J shed 2 bases, and the junction held 3 bases outside the gene matches. The CDR3 has 17 residues. This clonotype was obtained from a woman between 25 and 40 years old in good health and CMV-seronegative. Sequences were obtained from PBMCs. V and J are TRBV28 and TRBJ2-6, with 10 bases matching TRBD2. The CDR3 coding sequence is TGTGCCAGCAGTTTAACTAGCGGGGTGGCTGGGGCCAACGTCCTGACTTTC. Its protein product is CASSLTSGVAGANVLTF.